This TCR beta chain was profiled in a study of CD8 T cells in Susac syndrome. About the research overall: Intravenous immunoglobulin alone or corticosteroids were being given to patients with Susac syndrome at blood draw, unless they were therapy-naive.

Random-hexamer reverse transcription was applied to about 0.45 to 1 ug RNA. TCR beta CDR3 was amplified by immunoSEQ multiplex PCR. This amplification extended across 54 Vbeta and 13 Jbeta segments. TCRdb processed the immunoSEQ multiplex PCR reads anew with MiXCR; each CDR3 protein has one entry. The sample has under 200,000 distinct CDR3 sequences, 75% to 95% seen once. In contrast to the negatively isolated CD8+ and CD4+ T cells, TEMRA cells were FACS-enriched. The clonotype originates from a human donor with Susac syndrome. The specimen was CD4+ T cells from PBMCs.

DNA for the CDR3: TGTGCCAGCTCACCACCAACAGCTCCTAACTATGGCTACACCTTC. It is translated as CASSPPTAPNYGYTF. The rearrangement joins TRBV18 to TRBJ1-2; D gene uncertain. CDR1 KGHSH and CDR2 LQKENI come from the germline V gene. The CDR3 runs to 15 residues. Trimming left V 0 bases short and J 0 bases short, with 8 bases between.